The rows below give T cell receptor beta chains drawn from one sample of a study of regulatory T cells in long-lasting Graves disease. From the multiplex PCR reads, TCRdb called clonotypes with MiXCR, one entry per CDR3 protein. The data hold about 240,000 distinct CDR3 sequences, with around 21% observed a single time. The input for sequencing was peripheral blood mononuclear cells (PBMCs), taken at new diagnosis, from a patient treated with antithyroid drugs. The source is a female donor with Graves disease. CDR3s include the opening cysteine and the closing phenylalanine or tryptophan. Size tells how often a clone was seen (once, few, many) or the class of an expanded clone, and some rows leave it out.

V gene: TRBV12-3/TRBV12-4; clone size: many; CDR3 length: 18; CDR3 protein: CASSLRSFRAGRTGELFF
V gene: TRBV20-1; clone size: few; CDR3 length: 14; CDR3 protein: CSAADWAGANVLTF
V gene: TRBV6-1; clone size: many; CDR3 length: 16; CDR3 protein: CASSEYSRTLNQPQHF
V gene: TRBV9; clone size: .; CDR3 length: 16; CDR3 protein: CASSVAPGGGEGTQYF
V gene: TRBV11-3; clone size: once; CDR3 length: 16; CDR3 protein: CASSRKGTAYQETQYF
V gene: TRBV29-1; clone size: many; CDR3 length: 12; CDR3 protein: CSVDRHQETQYF
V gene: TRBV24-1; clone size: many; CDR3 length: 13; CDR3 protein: CATSDGGSDEQYF
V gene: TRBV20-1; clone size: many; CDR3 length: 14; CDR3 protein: CSASRQGSYNEQFF
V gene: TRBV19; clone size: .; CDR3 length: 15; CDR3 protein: CASSIGTRNTGELFF
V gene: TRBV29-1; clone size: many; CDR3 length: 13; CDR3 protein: CSVGGDLDYGYTF
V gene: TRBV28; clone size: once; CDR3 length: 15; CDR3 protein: CASSGPGDGGSPLHF
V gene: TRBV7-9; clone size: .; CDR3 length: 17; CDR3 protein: CASSLAQGLAGANEQFF
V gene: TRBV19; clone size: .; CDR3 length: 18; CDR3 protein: CASSITMTRPGSTDTQYF
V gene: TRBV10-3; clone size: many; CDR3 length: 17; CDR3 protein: CAIRTARLRDRGNIQYF
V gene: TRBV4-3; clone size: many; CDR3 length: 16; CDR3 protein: CASSQEERGRTDTQYF
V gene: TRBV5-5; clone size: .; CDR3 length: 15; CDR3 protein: CASSLFRSYTDTQYF
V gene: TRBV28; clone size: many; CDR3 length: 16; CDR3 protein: CASSFAGGQEFYEQYF
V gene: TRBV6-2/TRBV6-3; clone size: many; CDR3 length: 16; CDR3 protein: CASSYGQGLRYNEQFF
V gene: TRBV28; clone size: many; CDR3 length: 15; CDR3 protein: CASSLYLRDSYGYTF
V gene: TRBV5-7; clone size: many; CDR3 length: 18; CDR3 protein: CASSQRSGTRTGVETQYF
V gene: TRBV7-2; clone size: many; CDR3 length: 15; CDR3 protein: CASSLLGGMNTEAFF
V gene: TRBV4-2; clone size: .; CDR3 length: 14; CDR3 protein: CASSLDRVNSPLHF
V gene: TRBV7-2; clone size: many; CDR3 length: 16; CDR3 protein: CASSVSGSNSYNEQFF
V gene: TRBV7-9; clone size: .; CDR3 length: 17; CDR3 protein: CASSTRTSGGGRYTQYF
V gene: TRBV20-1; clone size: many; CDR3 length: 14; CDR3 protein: CSARSPGAHTEAFF
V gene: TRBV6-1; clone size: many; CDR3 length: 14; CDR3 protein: CASSERQGGETQYF
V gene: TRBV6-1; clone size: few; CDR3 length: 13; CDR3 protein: CASSNRDTGELFF
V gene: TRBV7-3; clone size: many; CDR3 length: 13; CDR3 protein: CASSPSGNSPLHF
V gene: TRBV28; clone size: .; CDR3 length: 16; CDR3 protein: CASPPGTAIENTEAFF
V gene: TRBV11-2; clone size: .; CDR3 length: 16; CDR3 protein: CASSLYAGGRIGELFF
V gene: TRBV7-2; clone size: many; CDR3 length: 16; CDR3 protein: CASSLDASGSTDTQYF
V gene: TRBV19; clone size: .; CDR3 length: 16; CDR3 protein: CASSPSDSATNEKLFF
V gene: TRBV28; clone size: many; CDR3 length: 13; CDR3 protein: CASAPQGRGGYTF
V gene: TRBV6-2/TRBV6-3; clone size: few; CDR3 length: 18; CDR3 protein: CASSYEDYKMKDADTQYF
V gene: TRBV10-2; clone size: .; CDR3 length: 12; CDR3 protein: CAIQGLNYGYTF
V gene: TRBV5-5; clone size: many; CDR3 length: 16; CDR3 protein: CASTSLGERTDNEQFF
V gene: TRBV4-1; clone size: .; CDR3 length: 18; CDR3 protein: CASSQGSAERGSYNEQFF
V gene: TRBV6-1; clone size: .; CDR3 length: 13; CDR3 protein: CASSSLYANVLTF
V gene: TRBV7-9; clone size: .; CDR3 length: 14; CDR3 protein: CASSLGTAEQPQHF
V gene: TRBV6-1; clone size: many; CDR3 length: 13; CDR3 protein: CASSRVSGDKQYF
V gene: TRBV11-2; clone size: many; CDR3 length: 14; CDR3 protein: CASSLMRGSYEQYF
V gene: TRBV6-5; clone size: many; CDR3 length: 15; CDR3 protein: CASSYSPGSTHEQYF
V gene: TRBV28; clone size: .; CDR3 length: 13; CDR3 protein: CASSSYRGRKQYF
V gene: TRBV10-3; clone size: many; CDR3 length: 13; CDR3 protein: CAISEGGGTEAFF
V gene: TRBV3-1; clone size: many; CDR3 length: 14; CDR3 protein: CASRADASYNEQFF
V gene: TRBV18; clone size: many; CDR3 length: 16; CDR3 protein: CASSPHPGGGDYEQYF
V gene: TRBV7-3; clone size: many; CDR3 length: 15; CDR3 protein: CASSRTSGNYNEQFF
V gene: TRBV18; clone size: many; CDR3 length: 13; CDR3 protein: CASSPGQTSEAFF
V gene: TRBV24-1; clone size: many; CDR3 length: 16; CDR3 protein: CATSDLPGQGMQPQHF
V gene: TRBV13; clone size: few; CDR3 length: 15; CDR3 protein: CASSLETGGYNEQFF
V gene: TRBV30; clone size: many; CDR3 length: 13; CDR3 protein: CAWSVMAGYGYTF
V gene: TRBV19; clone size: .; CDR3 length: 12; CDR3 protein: CATRGTGTEAFF
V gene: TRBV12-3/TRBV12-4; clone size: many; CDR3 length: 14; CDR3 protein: CASGDQGQGDEAFF